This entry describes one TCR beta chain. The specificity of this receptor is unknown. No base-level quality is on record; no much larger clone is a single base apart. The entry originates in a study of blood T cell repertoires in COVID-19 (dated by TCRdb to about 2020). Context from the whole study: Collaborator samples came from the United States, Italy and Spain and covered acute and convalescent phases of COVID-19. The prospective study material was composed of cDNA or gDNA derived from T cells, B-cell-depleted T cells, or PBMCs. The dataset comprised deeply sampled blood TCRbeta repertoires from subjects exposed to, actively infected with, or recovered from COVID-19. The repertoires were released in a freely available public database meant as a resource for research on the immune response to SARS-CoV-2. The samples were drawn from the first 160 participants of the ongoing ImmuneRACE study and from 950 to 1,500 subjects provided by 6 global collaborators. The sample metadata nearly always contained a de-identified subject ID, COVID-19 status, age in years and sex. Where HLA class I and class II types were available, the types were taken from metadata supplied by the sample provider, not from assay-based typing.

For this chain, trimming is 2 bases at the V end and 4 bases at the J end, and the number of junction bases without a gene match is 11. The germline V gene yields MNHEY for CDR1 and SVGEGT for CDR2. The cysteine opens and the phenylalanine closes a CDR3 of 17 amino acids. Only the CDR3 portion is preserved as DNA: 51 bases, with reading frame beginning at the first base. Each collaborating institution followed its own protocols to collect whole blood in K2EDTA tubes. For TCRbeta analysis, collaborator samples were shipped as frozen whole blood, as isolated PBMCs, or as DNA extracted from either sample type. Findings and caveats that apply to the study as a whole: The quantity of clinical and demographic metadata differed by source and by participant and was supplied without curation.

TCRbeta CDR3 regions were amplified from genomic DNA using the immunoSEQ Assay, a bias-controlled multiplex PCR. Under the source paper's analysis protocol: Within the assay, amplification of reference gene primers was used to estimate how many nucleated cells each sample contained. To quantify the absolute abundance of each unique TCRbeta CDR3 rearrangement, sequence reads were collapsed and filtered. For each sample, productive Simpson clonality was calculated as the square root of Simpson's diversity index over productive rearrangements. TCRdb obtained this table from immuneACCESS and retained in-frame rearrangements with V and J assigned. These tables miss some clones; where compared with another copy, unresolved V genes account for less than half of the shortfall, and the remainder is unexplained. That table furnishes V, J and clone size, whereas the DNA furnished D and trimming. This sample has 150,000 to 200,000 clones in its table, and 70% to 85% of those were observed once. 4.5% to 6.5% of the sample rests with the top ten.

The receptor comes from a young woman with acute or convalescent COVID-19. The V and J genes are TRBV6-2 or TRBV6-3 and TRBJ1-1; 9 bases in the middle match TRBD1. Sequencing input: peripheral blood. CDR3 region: CASSYTPGQGYTTEAFF. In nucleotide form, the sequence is TGTGCCAGCAGTTACACACCGGGACAGGGTTACACCACTGAAGCTTTCTTT.